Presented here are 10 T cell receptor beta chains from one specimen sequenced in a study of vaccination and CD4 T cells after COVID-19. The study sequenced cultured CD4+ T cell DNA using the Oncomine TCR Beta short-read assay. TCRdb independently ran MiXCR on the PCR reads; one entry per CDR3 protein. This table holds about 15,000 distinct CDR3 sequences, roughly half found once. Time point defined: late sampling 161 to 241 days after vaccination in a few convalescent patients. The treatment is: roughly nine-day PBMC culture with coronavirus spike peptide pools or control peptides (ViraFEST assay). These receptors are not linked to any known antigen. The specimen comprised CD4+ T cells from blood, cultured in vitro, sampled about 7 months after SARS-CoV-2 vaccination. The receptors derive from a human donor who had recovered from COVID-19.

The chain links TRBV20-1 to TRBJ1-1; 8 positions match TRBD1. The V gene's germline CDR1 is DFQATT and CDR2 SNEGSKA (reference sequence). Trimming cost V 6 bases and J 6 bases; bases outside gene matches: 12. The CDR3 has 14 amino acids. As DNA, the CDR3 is TGCAGTGCCCGGAAAGGACAGGGAAGCGCTGAAGCTTTCTTT. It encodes CSARKGQGSAEAFF.

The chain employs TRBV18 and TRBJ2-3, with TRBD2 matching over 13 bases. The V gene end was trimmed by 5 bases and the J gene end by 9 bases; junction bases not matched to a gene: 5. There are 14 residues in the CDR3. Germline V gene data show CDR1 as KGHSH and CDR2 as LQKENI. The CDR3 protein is CASSTTSGGETQYF. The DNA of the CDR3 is TGTGCCAGCTCAACCACTAGCGGGGGGGAGACGCAGTATTTT.

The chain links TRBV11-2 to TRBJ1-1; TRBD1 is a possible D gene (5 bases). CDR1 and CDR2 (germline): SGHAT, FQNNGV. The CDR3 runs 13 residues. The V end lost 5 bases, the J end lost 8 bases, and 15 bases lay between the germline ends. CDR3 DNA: TGTGCCAGCAGCCTGTCGGACATCGTAGAAGCTTTCTTT. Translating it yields CASSLSDIVEAFF.

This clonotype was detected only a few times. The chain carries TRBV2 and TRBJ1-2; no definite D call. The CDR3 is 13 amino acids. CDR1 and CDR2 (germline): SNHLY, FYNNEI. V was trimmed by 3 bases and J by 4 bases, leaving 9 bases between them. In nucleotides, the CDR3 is TGTGCCAGCAGTGACAGCGCCGGCTATGGCTACACCTTC. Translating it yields CASSDSAGYGYTF. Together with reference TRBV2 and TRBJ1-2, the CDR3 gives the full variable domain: EPEVTQTPSHQVTQMGQEVILRCVPISNHLYFYWYRQILGQKVEFLVSFYNNEISEKSEIFDDQFSVERPDGSNFTLKIRSTKLEDSAMYFCASSDSAGYGYTFGSGTRLTVV.

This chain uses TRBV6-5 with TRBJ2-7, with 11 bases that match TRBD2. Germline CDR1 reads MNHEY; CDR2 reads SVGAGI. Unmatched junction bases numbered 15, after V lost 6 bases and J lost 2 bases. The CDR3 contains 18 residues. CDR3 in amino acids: CASRYGAGTSGFTYEQYF. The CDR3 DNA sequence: TGTGCCAGCAGGTACGGGGCCGGGACTAGCGGCTTTACCTACGAGCAGTACTTC.

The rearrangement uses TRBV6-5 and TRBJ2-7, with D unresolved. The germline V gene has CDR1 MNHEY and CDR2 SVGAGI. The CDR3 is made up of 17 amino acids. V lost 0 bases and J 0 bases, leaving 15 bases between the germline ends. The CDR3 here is CASSYSVQDGLSYEQYF. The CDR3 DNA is TGTGCCAGCAGTTACTCCGTTCAGGACGGGCTCTCCTACGAGCAGTACTTC.

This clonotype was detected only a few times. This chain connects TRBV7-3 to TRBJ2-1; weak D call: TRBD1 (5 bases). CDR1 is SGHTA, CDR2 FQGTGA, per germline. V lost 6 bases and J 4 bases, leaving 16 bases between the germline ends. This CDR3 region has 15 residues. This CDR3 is CASSNQGIGYNEQFF. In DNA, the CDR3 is TGTGCCAGCAGTAACCAGGGCATTGGGTACAATGAGCAGTTCTTC.

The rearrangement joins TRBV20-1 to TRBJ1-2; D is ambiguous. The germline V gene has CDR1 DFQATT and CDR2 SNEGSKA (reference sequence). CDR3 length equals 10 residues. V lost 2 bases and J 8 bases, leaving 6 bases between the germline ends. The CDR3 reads CSARKGGYTF. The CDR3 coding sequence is TGCAGTGCTAGAAAAGGCGGCTACACCTTC.

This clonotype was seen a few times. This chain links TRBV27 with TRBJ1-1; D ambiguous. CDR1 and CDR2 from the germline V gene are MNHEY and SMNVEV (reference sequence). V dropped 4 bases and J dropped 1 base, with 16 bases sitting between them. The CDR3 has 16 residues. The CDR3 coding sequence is TGTGCCAGCAGTTCAAATAATGTGTGGGGGAACACTGAAGCTTTCTTT. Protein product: CASSSNNVWGNTEAFF.

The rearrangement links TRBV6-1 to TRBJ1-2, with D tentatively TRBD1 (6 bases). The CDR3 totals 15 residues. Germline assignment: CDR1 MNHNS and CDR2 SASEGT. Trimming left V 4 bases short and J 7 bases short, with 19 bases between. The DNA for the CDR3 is TGTGCCAGCAGTGGACAGGCCGGGGGACCTCTTGGCTACACCTTC. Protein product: CASSGQAGGPLGYTF.